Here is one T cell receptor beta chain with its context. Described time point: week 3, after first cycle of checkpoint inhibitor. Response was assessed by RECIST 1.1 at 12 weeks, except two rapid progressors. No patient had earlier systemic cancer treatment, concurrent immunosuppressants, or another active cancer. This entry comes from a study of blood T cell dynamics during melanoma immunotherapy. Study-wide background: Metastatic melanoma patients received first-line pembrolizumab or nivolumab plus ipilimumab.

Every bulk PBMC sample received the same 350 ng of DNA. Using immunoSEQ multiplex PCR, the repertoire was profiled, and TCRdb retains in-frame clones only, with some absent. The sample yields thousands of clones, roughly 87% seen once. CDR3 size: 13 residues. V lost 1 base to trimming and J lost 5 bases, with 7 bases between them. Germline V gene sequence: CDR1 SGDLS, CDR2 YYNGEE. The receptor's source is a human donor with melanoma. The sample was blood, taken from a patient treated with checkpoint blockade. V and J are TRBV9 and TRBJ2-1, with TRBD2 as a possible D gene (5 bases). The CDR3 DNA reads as TGTGCCAGCAGCGTACTCGGGGACAATGAGCAGTTCTTC. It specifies CASSVLGDNEQFF.